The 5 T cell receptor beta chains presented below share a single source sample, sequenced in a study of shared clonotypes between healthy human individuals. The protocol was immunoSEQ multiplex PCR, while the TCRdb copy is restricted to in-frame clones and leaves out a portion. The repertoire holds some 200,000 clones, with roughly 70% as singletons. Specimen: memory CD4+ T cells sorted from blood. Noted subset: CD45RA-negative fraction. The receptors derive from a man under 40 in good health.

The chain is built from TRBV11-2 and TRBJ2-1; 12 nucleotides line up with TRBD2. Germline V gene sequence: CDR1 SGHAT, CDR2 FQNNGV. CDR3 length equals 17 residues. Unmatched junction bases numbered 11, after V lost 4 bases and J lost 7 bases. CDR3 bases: TGTGCCAGCAGCTGGGGTGGGGGACTAGCGGGCAATAATGAGCAGTTCTTC. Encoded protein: CASSWGGGLAGNNEQFF.

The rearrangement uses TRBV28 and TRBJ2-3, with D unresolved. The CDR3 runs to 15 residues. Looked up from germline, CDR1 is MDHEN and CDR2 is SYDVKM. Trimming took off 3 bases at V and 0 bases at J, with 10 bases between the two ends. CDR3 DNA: TGTGCCAGCAGTTTGGTCAGAACTAGCACAGATACGCAGTATTTT. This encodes CASSLVRTSTDTQYF.

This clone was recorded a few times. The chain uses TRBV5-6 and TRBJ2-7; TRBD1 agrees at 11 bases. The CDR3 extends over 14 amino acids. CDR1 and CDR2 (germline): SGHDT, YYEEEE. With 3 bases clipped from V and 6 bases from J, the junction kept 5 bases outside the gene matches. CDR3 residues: CASSWGTGGGEQYF. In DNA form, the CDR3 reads TGTGCCAGCAGCTGGGGGACAGGGGGTGGCGAGCAGTACTTC.

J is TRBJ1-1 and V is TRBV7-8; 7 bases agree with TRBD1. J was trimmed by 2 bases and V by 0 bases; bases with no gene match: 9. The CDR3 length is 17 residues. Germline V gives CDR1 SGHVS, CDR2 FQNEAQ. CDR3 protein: CASSLAAGTVVNTEAFF. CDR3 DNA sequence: TGTGCCAGCAGCTTAGCCGCCGGGACAGTAGTCAACACTGAAGCTTTCTTT.

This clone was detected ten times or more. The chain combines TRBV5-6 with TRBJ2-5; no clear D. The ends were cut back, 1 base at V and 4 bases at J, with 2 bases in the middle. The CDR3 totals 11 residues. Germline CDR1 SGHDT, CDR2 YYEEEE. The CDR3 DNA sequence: TGTGCCAGCAGCTTGAGAGAGACCCAGTACTTC. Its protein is CASSLRETQYF.